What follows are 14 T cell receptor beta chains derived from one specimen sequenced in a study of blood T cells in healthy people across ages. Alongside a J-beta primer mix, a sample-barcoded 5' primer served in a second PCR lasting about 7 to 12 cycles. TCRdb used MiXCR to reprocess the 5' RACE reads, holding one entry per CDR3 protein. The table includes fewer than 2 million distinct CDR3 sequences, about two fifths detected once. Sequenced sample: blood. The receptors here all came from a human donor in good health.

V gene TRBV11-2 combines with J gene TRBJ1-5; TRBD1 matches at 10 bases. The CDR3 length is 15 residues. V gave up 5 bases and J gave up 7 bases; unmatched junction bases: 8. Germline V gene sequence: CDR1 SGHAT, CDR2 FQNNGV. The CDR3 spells CASSPGTGEQQPQHF. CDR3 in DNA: TGTGCCAGCAGCCCCGGGACAGGGGAGCAACAGCCCCAGCATTTT. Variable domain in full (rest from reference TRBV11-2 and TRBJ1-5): EAGVAQSPRYKIIEKRQSVAFWCNPISGHATLYWYQQILGQGPKLLIQFQNNGVVDDSQLPKDRFSAERLKGVDSTLKIQPAKLEDSAVYLCASSPGTGEQQPQHFGDGTRLSIL.

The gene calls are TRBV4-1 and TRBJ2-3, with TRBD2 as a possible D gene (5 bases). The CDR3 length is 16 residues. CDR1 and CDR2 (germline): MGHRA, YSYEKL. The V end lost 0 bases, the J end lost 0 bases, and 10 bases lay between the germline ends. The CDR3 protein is CASSQEWTPSTDTQYF. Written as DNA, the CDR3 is TGCGCCAGCAGCCAAGAATGGACTCCAAGCACAGATACGCAGTATTTT.

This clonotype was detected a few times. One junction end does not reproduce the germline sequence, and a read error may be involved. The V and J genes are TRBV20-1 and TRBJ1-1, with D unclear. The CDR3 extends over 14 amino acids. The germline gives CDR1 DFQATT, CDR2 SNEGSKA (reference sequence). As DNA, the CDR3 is TGCAGTGCTAGAGATCCGAGGCGGAACACTGAAACTTTCTTT. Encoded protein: CSARDPRRNTETFF.

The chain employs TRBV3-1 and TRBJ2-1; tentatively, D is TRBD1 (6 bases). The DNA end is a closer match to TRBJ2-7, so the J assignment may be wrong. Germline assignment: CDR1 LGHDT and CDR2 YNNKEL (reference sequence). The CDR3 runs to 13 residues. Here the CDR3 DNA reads TGTGCCAGCAGCGACAGGCTGTCCTACGAGCAGTACTTC. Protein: CASSDRLSYEQYF.

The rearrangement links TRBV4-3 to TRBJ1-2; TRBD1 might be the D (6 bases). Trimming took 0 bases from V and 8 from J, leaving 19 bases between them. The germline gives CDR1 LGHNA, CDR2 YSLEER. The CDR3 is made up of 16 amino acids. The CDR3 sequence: CASSQDHQGSFGGYTF. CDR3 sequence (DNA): TGCGCCAGCAGCCAAGACCACCAGGGGTCCTTTGGCGGCTACACCTTC.

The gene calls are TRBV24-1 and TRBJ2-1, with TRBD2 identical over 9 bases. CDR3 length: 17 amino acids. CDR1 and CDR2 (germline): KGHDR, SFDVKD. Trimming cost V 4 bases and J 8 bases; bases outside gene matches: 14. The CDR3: CATSDPSQRGVKDEQFF. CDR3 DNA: TGTGCCACCAGTGACCCCTCCCAGCGGGGGGTTAAAGATGAGCAGTTCTTC.

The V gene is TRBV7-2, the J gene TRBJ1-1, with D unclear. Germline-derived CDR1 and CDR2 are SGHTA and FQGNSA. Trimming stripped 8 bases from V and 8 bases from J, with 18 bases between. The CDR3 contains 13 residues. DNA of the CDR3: TGTGCCAGCGGTTCCTCGCCGGGTTCAGAAGCTTTCTTT. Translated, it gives CASGSSPGSEAFF.

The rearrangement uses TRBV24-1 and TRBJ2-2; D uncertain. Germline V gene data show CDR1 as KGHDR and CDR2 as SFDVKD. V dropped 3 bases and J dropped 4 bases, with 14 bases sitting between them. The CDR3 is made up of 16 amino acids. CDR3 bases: TGTGCCACCAGTGATCCCGGGCTCACCCCCACCGGGGAGCTGTTTTTT. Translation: CATSDPGLTPTGELFF.

The CDR3 sequence: CASSQDPENQPQHF. The CDR3 nucleotides read TGTGCCAGCAGCCAAGACCCCGAGAATCAGCCCCAGCATTTT. The chain carries TRBV4-2 and TRBJ1-5; no firm D call. V lost 0 bases and J 4 bases, leaving 7 bases between the germline ends. The length of the CDR3 is 14 residues. The V gene's germline CDR1 is LGHNA and CDR2 YNFKEQ.

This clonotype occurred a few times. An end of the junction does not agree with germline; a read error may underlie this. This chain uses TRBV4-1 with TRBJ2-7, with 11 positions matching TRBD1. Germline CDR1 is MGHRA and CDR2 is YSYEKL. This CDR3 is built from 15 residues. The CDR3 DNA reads TGTGCCAGCAGCCGGCAAGGGACAGGGGGTTACGAGCAGTACTTC. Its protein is CASSRQGTGGYEQYF.

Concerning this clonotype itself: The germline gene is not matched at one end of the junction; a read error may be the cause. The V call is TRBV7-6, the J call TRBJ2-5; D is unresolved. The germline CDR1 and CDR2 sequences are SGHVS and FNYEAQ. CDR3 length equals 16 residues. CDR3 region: CASSLEYPASKETRYF. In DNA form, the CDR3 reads TGTGCCAGCAGCTTAGAGTACCCAGCCAGTAAGGAGACCCGGTACTTC.

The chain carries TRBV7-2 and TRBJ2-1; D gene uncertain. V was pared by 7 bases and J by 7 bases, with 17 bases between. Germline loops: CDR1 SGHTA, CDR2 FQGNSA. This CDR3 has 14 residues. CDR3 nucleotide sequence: TGTGCCAGCACCCTTACACGTTCTGTGAATGAGCAGTTCTTC. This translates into CASTLTRSVNEQFF.

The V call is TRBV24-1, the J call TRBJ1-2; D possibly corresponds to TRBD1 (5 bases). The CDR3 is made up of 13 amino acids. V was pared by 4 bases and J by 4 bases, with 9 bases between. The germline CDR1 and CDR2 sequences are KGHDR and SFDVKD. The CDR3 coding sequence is TGTGCCACCAGTGACCAGGGCTCCTATGGCTACACCTTC. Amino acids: CATSDQGSYGYTF.

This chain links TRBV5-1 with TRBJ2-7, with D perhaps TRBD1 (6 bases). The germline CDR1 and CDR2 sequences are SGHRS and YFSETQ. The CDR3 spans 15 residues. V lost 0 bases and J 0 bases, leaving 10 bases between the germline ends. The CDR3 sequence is CASSLAGTYSYEQYF. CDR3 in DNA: TGCGCCAGCAGCTTGGCCGGGACATACTCCTACGAGCAGTACTTC.